This entry concerns a single TCR beta chain. This specimen belongs to a study of CD8+CD57+ T cells in acquired aplastic anemia. CDR3 length: 14 amino acids. Trimming left V 2 bases short and J 4 bases short, with 11 bases between. Germline CDR1 is MNHNY and CDR2 is SVGAGI (reference sequence). TCR beta VDJ combinations and CDR3 sequences were profiled from genomic DNA. TCRdb passed the reads through MiXCR, listing each CDR3 protein once. The sample includes some 290,000 distinct CDR3 sequences, roughly 50% seen only once; the top ten take approximately 8%. The sample consisted of sorted CD4+, CD8+, or CD8+CD57+ T cells (not recorded which) from PBMCs. The rearrangement links TRBV6-6 to TRBJ1-1; D is unclear. The clonotype originates from a human donor with severe aplastic anemia or a healthy control (not recorded which). The CDR3 here is CASSYRASGTEAFF. The CDR3, as DNA: TGTGCCAGCAGTTACAGGGCGAGCGGCACTGAAGCTTTCTTT.